This T cell receptor beta chain was obtained from a study of blood T cell repertoires in COVID-19. TCRdb keeps only in-frame clones here, not all; method: immunoSEQ multiplex PCR. The sample has tens of thousands of clones, around 81% seen once; the top ten hold 25% to 35%. The CDR3 runs to 15 residues. The ends were cut back, 0 bases at V and 0 bases at J, with 8 bases in the middle. From germline, CDR1 is ENHRY and CDR2 SYGVKD. This clonotype was sampled from a woman at least 80 years old with active or convalescent COVID-19. The chain joins TRBV10-3 to TRBJ1-1; no clear D gene. What was sequenced was peripheral blood. This CDR3 reads CAISESLALNTEAFF. CDR3 coding DNA: TGTGCCATCAGTGAGTCGCTGGCCTTGAACACTGAAGCTTTCTTT.